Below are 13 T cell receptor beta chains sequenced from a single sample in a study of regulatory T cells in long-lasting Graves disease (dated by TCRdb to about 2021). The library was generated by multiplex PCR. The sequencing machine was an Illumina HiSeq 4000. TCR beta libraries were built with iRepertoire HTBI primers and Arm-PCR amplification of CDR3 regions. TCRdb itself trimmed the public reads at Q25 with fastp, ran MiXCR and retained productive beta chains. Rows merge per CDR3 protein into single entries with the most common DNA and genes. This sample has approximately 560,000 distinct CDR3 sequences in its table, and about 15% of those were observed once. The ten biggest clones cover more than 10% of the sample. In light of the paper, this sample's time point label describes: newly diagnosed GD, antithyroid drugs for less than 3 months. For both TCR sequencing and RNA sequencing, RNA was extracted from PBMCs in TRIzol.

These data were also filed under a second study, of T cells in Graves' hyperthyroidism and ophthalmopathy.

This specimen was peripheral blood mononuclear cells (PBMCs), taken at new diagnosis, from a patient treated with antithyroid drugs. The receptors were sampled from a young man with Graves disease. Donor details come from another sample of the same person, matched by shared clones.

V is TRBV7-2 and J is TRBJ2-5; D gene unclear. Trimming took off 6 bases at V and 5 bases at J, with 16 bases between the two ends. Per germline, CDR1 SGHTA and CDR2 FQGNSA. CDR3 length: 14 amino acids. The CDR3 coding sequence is TGTGCCAGCAGGACTTCTCCCTCGAGGGAGACCCAGTACTTC. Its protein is CASRTSPSRETQYF.

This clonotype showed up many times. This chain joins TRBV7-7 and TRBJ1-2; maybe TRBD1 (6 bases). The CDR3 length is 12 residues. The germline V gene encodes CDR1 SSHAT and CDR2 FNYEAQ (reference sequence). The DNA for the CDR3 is TGTGCTAGACAACAGGGATTCTATGGCTACACCTTC. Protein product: CARQQGFYGYTF.

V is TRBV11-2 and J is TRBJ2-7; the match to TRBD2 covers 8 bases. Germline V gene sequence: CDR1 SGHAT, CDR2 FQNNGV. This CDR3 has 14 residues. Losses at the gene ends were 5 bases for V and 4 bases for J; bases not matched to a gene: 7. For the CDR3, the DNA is TGTGCCAGCAGCCTTACTAGCGGAAAATACGAGCAGTACTTC. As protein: CASSLTSGKYEQYF.

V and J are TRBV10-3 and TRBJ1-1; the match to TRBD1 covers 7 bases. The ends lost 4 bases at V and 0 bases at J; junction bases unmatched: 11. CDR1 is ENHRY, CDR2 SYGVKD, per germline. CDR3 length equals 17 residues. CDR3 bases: TGTGCCATCAGTGCGTCATTGGGACAGCCCATGAACACTGAAGCTTTCTTT. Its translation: CAISASLGQPMNTEAFF.

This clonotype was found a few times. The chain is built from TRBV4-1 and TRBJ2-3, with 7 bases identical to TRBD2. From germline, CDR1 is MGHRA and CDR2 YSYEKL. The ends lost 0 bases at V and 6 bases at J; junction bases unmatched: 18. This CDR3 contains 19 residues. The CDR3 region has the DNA TGCGCCAGCAGCCAAGAAAGAGGGAATCTAGCGGACCTCGGGGATACGCAGTATTTT. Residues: CASSQERGNLADLGDTQYF.

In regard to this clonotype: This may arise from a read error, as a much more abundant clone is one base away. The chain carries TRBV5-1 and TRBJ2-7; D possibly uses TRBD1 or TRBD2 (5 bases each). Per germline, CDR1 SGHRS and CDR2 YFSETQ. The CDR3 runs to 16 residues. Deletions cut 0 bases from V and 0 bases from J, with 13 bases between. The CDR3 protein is CASSLAPGTVSYEQYF. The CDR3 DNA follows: TGCGCCAGCAGCTTGGCTCCCGGGACCGTCTCCTACGAGCAGTACTTC.

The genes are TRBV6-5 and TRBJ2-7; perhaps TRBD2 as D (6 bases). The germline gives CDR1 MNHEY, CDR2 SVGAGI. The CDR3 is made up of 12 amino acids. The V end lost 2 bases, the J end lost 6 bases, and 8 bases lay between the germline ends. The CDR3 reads CASSYDSGEQYF. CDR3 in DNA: TGTGCCAGCAGTTACGATAGCGGCGAGCAGTACTTC.

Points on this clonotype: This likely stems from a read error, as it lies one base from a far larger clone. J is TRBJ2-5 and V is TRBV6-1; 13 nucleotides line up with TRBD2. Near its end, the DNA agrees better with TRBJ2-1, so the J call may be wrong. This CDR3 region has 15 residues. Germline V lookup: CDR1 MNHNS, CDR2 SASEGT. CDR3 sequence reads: CASSEWTSGSNEQFF. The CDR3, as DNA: TGTGCCAGCAGTGAATGGACTAGCGGGAGCAATGAGCAGTTCTTC.

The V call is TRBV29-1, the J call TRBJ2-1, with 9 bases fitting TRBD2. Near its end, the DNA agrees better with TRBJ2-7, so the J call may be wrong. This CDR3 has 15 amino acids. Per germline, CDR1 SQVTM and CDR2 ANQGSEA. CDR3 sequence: CSVGRGRALRNEQYF. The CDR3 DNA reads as TGCAGCGTTGGGCGCGGGAGGGCCCTCCGCAATGAGCAGTACTTC.

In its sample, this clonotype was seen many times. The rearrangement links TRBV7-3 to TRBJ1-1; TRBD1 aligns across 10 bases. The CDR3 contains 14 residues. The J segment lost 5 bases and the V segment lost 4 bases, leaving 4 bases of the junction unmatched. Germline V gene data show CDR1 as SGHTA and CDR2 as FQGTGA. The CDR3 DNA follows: TGTGCCAGCAGCTCGACAGGGGGCCAAACTGAAGCTTTCTTT. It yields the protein CASSSTGGQTEAFF.

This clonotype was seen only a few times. CDR3 amino acids: CASSPEGREGDTQYF. The CDR3 coding sequence is TGTGCCAGCAGCCCCGAGGGGAGGGAAGGGGATACGCAGTATTTT. The rearrangement links TRBV9 to TRBJ2-3; 7 nucleotides line up with TRBD2. Germline V CDR1 and CDR2: SGDLS, YYNGEE. Trimming took 4 bases from V and 6 from J; bases not matched to a gene: 11. CDR3 length equals 15 residues.

CDR3 sequence (DNA): TGCGCCAGCAGCTCCGGGACCACATTCGAGCAGTACTTC. Translated, it gives CASSSGTTFEQYF. The chain employs TRBV5-1 and TRBJ2-7; D could derive from TRBD1 or TRBD2 (5 bases each). CDR1 SGHRS and CDR2 YFSETQ come from the germline V gene. Trimming removed 3 bases from V and 6 bases from J, with 13 bases in between. The CDR3 consists of 13 residues.

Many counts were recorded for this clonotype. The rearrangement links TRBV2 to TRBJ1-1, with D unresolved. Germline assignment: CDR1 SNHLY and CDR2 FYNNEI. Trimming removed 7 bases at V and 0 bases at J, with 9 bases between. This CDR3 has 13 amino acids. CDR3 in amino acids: CASNRQMNTEAFF. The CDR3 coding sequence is TGTGCCAGCAACCGGCAGATGAACACTGAAGCTTTCTTT.